The 19 T cell receptor beta chains given below trace back to one sample, sequenced in a study of early stage breast cancer tumors. Clones were read by immunoSEQ multiplex PCR, and TCRdb kept only the in-frame ones, dropping some. The sample gives about 69,000 clones, 65% to 85% of which show up once; 4.7% is in the top ten. The sample comprised blood. The source of these receptors is a person aged 40 to 50 with breast cancer.

This chain connects TRBV19 to TRBJ2-7; TRBD2 matches at 14 bases. CDR1 and CDR2 from the germline V gene are LNHDA and SQIVND (reference sequence). J was trimmed by 4 bases and V by 5 bases; bases with no gene match: 13. The CDR3 spans 18 residues. CDR3 loop: CASSPPGLAGVRIYEQYF. The CDR3 nucleotides read TGTGCCAGTAGTCCCCCGGGACTAGCGGGAGTTAGAATTTACGAGCAGTACTTC.

This clone showed up just a few times. The V gene is TRBV9, the J gene TRBJ2-2; 8 bases match TRBD1. Germline assignment: CDR1 SGDLS and CDR2 YYNGEE. The CDR3 runs 14 residues. Trimming removed 5 bases from V and 4 bases from J; junction bases left unmatched: 4. The CDR3 DNA sequence: TGTGCCAGCAGAACGGGACAGGCCACCGGGGAGCTGTTTTTT. This translates into CASRTGQATGELFF.

The V gene is TRBV5-6, the J gene TRBJ1-1; tentatively, D is TRBD1 (6 bases). Germline V gives CDR1 SGHDT, CDR2 YYEEEE. Deletions cut 3 bases from V and 1 base from J, with 10 bases between. The CDR3 has 14 amino acids. CDR3 residues: CASSWDKENTEAFF. The CDR3 DNA sequence: TGTGCCAGCAGCTGGGACAAAGAGAACACTGAAGCTTTCTTT.

The gene calls are TRBV6-4 and TRBJ2-3; a weak D match, TRBD2 (5 bases). The CDR3 totals 15 residues. CDR1 and CDR2 from the germline V gene are MRHNA and SNTAGT. V dropped 2 bases and J dropped 3 bases, with 12 bases sitting between them. This chain's CDR3 is CASSDRTGSTDTQYF. The CDR3 DNA sequence: TGTGCCAGCAGTGACAGGACTGGATCGACAGATACGCAGTATTTT.

This clone was detected only a few times. The genes are TRBV19 and TRBJ2-7, with 8 nucleotides matching TRBD1. J was trimmed by 4 bases and V by 4 bases; bases with no gene match: 3. Germline lookup yields CDR1 LNHDA and CDR2 SQIVND (reference sequence). This CDR3 has 13 amino acids. The CDR3 region is CASSTTGAYEQYF. The CDR3 coding sequence is TGTGCCAGTAGTACGACAGGGGCTTACGAGCAGTACTTC. The full variable domain, rest sourced from reference TRBV19 and TRBJ2-7, is DGGITQSPKYLFRKEGQNVTLSCEQNLNHDAMYWYRQDPGQGLRLIYYSQIVNDFQKGDIAEGYSVSREKKESFPLTVTSAQKNPTAFYLCASSTTGAYEQYFGPGTRLTVT.

The chain recombines TRBV28 with TRBJ2-7; 9 positions match TRBD1. Losses at the gene ends were 6 bases for V and 5 bases for J; bases not matched to a gene: 8. CDR1 and CDR2 from the germline V gene are MDHEN and SYDVKM. The CDR3 totals 14 residues. CDR3 DNA: TGTGCCAGCAGCTCCGGGACAGGGAGTAACGAGCAGTACTTC. This gives the protein CASSSGTGSNEQYF.

A few counts support this clone. The chain recombines TRBV20-1 with TRBJ2-7, with no clear D. The CDR3 contains 11 residues. The V end lost 5 bases, the J end lost 4 bases, and 9 bases lay between the germline ends. Germline CDR1 reads DFQATT; CDR2 reads SNEGSKA (reference sequence). CDR3 sequence: CSARNLYEQYF. CDR3 sequence (DNA): TGCAGTGCTCGCAACCTATACGAGCAGTACTTC.

The chain joins TRBV13 to TRBJ2-5; D remains unclear. The V and J ends lost 5 bases and 1 base respectively, with 5 bases between them. The CDR3 runs to 12 residues. Germline V gene sequence: CDR1 PRHDT, CDR2 FYEKMQ (reference sequence). The CDR3 nucleotides read TGTGCCAGCAGCAGATCCCAAGAGACCCAGTACTTC. This sequence encodes CASSRSQETQYF.

The V gene is TRBV29-1, the J gene TRBJ2-1; TRBD2 aligns across 9 bases. Germline CDR1 and CDR2: SQVTM and ANQGSEA. The CDR3 loop spans 14 amino acids. Unmatched junction bases numbered 8, after V lost 7 bases and J lost 4 bases. CDR3: CSAGGTSHYNEQFF. DNA of the CDR3: TGCAGCGCAGGGGGGACTAGCCATTACAATGAGCAGTTCTTC.

In this sample, this clone turned up once. The chain combines TRBV28 with TRBJ2-5, with 7 bases lining up with TRBD2. The CDR3 length is 14 residues. Per the germline V gene, CDR1 is MDHEN and CDR2 is SYDVKM. V shed 3 bases, J shed 5 bases, and the junction held 6 bases outside the gene matches. CDR3 amino acids: CASSLAGAGETQYF. The CDR3 DNA is TGTGCCAGCAGTTTGGCGGGAGCGGGGGAGACCCAGTACTTC.

Here the CDR3 reads CASSLARGYATNEKLFF. The CDR3 DNA follows: TGTGCCAGCAGCTTAGCGCGAGGGTATGCAACTAATGAAAAACTGTTTTTT. The chain is built from TRBV7-9 and TRBJ1-4; D ambiguous. The CDR3 length is 17 residues. The germline CDR1 and CDR2 sequences are SEHNR and FQNEAQ (reference sequence). V lost 0 bases and J lost 0, with 11 bases in between. Supplemented by reference TRBV7-9 and TRBJ1-4, the full variable domain reads DTGVSQNPRHKITKRGQNVTFRCDPISEHNRLYWYRQTLGQGPEFLTYFQNEAQLEKSRLLSDRFSAERPKGSFSTLEIQRTEQGDSAMYLCASSLARGYATNEKLFFGSGTQLSVL.

This chain links TRBV19 with TRBJ2-5; 8 nucleotides match TRBD2. V dropped 6 bases and J dropped 5; count of bases not matched to a gene: 5. This CDR3 region has 13 residues. Looked up from germline, CDR1 is LNHDA and CDR2 is SQIVND (reference sequence). This CDR3 is CASSVSGEETQYF. The DNA for the CDR3 is TGTGCCAGTAGCGTTAGCGGGGAGGAGACCCAGTACTTC.

The genes are TRBV19 and TRBJ2-2; the D gene could be TRBD1 or TRBD2 (8 bases each). V was cut by 7 bases and J by 7 bases, with 19 bases left in between. CDR3 size: 15 residues. The germline V gene encodes CDR1 LNHDA and CDR2 SQIVND (reference sequence). This chain's CDR3 is CASTPGGTGYGELFF. The CDR3 nucleotides read TGTGCCAGTACTCCGGGGGGGACAGGTTACGGGGAGCTGTTTTTT.

The V gene is TRBV5-1, the J gene TRBJ2-5; maybe TRBD2 (6 bases). The V end was cut by 1 base, the J end by 5 bases, with 9 bases between. Germline-derived CDR1 and CDR2 are SGHRS and YFSETQ. This CDR3 has 13 residues. CDR3 DNA sequence: TGCGCCAGCAGCTTGATGGAGGGGGAGACCCAGTACTTC. Translation: CASSLMEGETQYF.

The chain has TRBV19 and TRBJ2-4, with 9 bases identical to TRBD1. The germline V gene encodes CDR1 LNHDA and CDR2 SQIVND (reference sequence). This CDR3 contains 15 residues. Losses at the gene ends were 3 bases for V and 7 bases for J; bases not matched to a gene: 7. The CDR3 bases are TGTGCCAGTAGTATCGGGGACAGGGAGCTTAACATTCAGTACTTC. This codes for CASSIGDRELNIQYF.

About this clone itself: One end of the junction fails to match germline, which may point to a read error. The chain recombines TRBV5-4 with TRBJ2-1, with 8 positions matching TRBD2. The CDR3 extends over 17 amino acids. Germline V gene lookup returns CDR1 SGHNT and CDR2 YYREEE (reference sequence). CDR3 in amino acids: CASSLSVLAERVNQQFF. The DNA for the CDR3 is TGTGCCAGCAGCTTGTCGGTACTAGCGGAGAGAGTCAATCAGCAGTTCTTC. The full variable domain, with the rest looked up from reference TRBV5-4 and TRBJ2-1, is ETGVTQSPTHLIKTRGQQVTLRCSSQSGHNTVSWYQQALGQGPQFIFQYYREEENGRGNFPPRFSGLQFPNYSSELNVNALELDDSALYLCASSLSVLAERVNQQFFGPGTRLTVL.

The chain combines TRBV18 with TRBJ1-1; no reliable D call. The CDR3 totals 15 residues. Between the trimmed V and J ends, which lost 0 bases and 0 bases, there was a span of 8 bases. Germline CDR1 KGHSH, CDR2 LQKENI. DNA for the CDR3: TGTGCCAGCTCACCACCCGGAGGGTTGAACACTGAAGCTTTCTTT. Translation gives CASSPPGGLNTEAFF.

The chain employs TRBV11-1 and TRBJ1-3; no clear D gene. The V and J ends lost 0 bases and 3 bases respectively, with 0 bases between them. CDR1 and CDR2 (germline): SGHAT, FQDESV (reference sequence). The CDR3 runs to 12 residues. Here the CDR3 DNA reads TGTGCCAGCAGCTTAGCTGGAAACACCATATATTTT. Translating it yields CASSLAGNTIYF. The full variable domain, with the rest looked up from reference TRBV11-1 and TRBJ1-3, is EAEVAQSPRYKITEKSQAVAFWCDPISGHATLYWYRQILGQGPELLVQFQDESVVDDSQLPKDRFSAERLKGVDSTLKIQPAELGDSAMYLCASSLAGNTIYFGEGSWLTVV.

The chain has TRBV18 and TRBJ1-4; D remains ambiguous. Germline CDR1 reads KGHSH; CDR2 reads LQKENI. CDR3 length: 18 residues. V shed 0 bases and J shed 0 bases, with 14 bases lying between them. DNA for the CDR3: TGTGCCAGCTCACCACCGACGGGGATTATAACAACTAATGAAAAACTGTTTTTT. This encodes CASSPPTGIITTNEKLFF. The complete variable domain, with remaining parts taken from reference TRBV18 and TRBJ1-4, reads NAGVMQNPRHLVRRRGQEARLRCSPMKGHSHVYWYRQLPEEGLKFMVYLQKENIIDESGMPKERFSAEFPKEGPSILRIQQVVRGDSAAYFCASSPPTGIITTNEKLFFGSGTQLSVL.